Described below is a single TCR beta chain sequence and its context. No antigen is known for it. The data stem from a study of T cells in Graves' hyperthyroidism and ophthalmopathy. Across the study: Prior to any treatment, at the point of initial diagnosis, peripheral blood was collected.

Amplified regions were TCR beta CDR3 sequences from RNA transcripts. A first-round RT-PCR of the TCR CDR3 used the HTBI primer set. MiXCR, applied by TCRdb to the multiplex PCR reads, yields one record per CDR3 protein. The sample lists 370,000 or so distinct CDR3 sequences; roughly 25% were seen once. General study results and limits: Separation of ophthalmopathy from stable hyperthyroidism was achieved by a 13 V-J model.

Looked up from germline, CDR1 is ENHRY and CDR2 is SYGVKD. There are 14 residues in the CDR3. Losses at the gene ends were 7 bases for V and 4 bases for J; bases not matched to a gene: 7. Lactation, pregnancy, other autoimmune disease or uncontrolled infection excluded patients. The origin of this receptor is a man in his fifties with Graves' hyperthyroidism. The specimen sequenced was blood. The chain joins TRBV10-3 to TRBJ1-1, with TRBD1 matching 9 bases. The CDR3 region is CAINAATGGTEAFF. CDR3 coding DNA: TGTGCCATCAATGCCGCGACAGGGGGCACTGAAGCTTTCTTT.